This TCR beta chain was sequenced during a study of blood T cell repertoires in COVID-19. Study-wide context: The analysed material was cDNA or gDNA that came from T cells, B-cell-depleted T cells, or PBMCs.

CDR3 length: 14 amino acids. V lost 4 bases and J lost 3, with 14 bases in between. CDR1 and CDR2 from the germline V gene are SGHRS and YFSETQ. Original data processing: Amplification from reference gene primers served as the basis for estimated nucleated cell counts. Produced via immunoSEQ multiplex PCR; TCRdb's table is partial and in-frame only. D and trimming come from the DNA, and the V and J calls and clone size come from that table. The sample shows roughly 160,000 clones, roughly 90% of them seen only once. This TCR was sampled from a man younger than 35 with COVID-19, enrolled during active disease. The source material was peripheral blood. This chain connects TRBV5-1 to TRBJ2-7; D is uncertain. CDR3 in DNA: TGCGCCAGCAGCCCCTATACAAGGAGCTACGAGCAGTACTTC. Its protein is CASSPYTRSYEQYF.